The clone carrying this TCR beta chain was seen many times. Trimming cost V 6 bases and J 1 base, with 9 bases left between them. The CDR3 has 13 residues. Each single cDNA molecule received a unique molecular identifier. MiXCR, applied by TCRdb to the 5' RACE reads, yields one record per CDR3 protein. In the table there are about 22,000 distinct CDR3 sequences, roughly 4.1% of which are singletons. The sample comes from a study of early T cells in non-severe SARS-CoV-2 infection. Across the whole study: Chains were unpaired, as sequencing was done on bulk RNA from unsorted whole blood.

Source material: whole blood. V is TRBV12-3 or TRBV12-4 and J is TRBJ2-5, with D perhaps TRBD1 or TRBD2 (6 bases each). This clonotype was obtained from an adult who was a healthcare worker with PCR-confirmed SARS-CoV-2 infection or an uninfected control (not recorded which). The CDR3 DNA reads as TGTGCCAGCAGGAGGGGGGCCCAAGAGACCCAGTACTTC. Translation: CASRRGAQETQYF.